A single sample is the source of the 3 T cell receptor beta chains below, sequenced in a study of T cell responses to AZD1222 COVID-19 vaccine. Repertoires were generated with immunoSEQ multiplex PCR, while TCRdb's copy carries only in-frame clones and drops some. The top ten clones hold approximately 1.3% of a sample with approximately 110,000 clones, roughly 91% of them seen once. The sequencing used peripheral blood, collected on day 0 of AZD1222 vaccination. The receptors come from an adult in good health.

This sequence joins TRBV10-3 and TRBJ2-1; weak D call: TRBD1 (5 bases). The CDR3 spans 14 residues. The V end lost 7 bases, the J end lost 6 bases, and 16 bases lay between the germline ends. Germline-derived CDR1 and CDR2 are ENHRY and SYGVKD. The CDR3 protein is CAINPRPQGNEQFF. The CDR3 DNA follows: TGTGCCATCAACCCGAGACCCCAGGGCAATGAGCAGTTCTTC.

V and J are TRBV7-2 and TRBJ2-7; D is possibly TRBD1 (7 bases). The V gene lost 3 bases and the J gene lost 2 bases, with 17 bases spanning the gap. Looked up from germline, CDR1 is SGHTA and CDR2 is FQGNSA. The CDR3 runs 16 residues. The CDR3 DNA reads TGTGCCAGCAGCTTCTATTCTCAGGGGGGCGCCTACGAGCAGTACTTC. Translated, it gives CASSFYSQGGAYEQYF.

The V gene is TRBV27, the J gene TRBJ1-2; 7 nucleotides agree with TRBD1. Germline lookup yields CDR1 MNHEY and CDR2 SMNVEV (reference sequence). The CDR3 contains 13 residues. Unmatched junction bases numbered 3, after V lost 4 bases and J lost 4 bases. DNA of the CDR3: TGTGCCAGCAGTTCGCAGGGGGGCTATGGCTACACCTTC. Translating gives CASSSQGGYGYTF.